What follows are 31 T cell receptor beta chains derived from one specimen sequenced in a study of cytomegalovirus exposure and HLA in healthy donors. 13 Jbeta primers and 60 Vbeta primers were used for the PCR. Assay: immunoSEQ multiplex PCR; the TCRdb copy retains only in-frame clones and omits some. The data hold about 100,000 clones, with roughly 80% observed a single time. The sample taken for sequencing was PBMCs. Every receptor here comes from a man younger than 40 in good health and CMV-seropositive.

This clone was seen just once. The chain recombines TRBV19 with TRBJ2-1; a possible D gene is TRBD2 (6 bases). The CDR3 consists of 15 residues. Germline-derived CDR1 and CDR2 are LNHDA and SQIVND (reference sequence). V dropped 10 bases and J dropped 7 bases, with 23 bases sitting between them. CDR3 protein: CATGSIGLRSNEQFF. The CDR3 nucleotides read TGTGCCACCGGGAGCATAGGCCTCCGGAGTAATGAGCAGTTCTTC.

This clone was seen a single time. J is TRBJ2-1 and V is TRBV5-8; 10 bases match TRBD1. The CDR3 runs to 15 residues. The V segment lost 3 bases and the J segment 2 bases; nucleotides outside the gene matches: 2. Germline lookup yields CDR1 SGHTS and CDR2 YDEGEE. The CDR3 DNA follows: TGTGCCAGCAGCTCGGGACAGGGGCCCTACAATGAGCAGTTCTTC. Residues: CASSSGQGPYNEQFF.

Only one count was recorded for this clone. The chain has TRBV7-4 and TRBJ2-1; D may be TRBD2 (6 bases). Trimming removed 10 bases at V and 8 bases at J, with 27 bases between. This CDR3 has 16 residues. CDR1 is SGHVT, CDR2 SQSDAQ, per germline. CDR3: CAKTTNGTLWVDEQFF. The DNA for the CDR3 is TGTGCCAAAACGACAAATGGGACTTTATGGGTGGATGAGCAGTTCTTC.

This clone came up once. The chain carries TRBV4-2 and TRBJ1-4; D ambiguous. The CDR3 is 16 residues long. The V gene lost 2 bases and the J gene lost 7 bases, with 17 bases spanning the gap. The germline CDR1 and CDR2 sequences are LGHNA and YNFKEQ. In DNA form, the CDR3 reads TGTGCCAGCAGCCAAACAACGGGGAGGGATGGTGAAAAACTGTTTTTT. This encodes CASSQTTGRDGEKLFF.

Of note for this clone: The same CDR3 is also encoded by other DNA sequences in this sample. This chain uses TRBV30 with TRBJ1-1; D is possibly TRBD1 (5 bases). The germline V and J ends were trimmed by 5 bases and 1 base, with 8 bases remaining between them. Looked up from germline, CDR1 is GTSNPN and CDR2 is SVGIG (reference sequence). The CDR3 spans 12 residues. The CDR3 here is CAWGQPNTEAFF. DNA of the CDR3: TGTGCCTGGGGACAACCGAACACTGAAGCTTTCTTT.

This chain links TRBV10-2 with TRBJ1-1, with D possibly TRBD1 on 6 matching bases. Trimming cost V 6 bases and J 2 bases, with 10 bases left between them. The CDR3 contains 13 residues. Germline V gene data show CDR1 as WSHSY and CDR2 as SAAADI. CDR3 DNA: TGCGCCAGCAGAGGCAGGGGTAACACTGAAGCTTTCTTT. This codes for CASRGRGNTEAFF.

The gene calls are TRBV7-3 and TRBJ2-7, with 9 bases lining up with TRBD1. V lost 5 bases to trimming and J lost 4 bases; unmatched junction nucleotides: 3. The CDR3 is 13 amino acids. The germline V gene encodes CDR1 SGHTA and CDR2 FQGTGA. For the CDR3, the DNA is TGTGCCAGCAGCCCCGACAGGGGGTACGAGCAGTACTTC. It codes for CASSPDRGYEQYF. The full variable domain, completed using reference TRBV7-3 and TRBJ2-7, is GAGVSQTPSNKVTEKGKYVELRCDPISGHTALYWYRQSLGQGPEFLIYFQGTGAADDSGLPNDRFFAVRPEGSVSTLKIQRTERGDSAVYLCASSPDRGYEQYFGPGTRLTVT.

This rearrangement joins TRBV2 to TRBJ2-5, with 9 bases fitting TRBD2. The J call could be wrong; TRBJ2-7 is a better fit for the DNA end. Germline-derived CDR1 and CDR2 are SNHLY and FYNNEI. The CDR3 has 13 amino acids. The CDR3: CATRLAENYEQYF. DNA for the CDR3: TGTGCCACCAGACTAGCGGAGAACTACGAGCAGTACTTC.

This CDR3 is CASSPNGFHEAFF. CDR3 nucleotide sequence: TGTGCCAGCTCACCAAACGGGTTTCATGAAGCTTTCTTT. This chain uses TRBV18 with TRBJ1-1; D is unresolved. This CDR3 contains 13 residues. Germline CDR1 reads KGHSH; CDR2 reads LQKENI. Trimming left V 2 bases short and J 7 bases short, with 11 bases between.

The chain couples TRBV7-9 to TRBJ2-3; no clear D. The germline V and J ends were trimmed by 5 bases and 3 bases, with 9 bases remaining between them. CDR3 size: 13 residues. Germline CDR1 SEHNR, CDR2 FQNEAQ (reference sequence). The CDR3 region has the DNA TGTGCCAGCAGCAAAACAATGACAGATACGCAGTATTTT. Protein sequence: CASSKTMTDTQYF.

J is TRBJ1-2 and V is TRBV5-5; the D is unclear. The V gene's germline CDR1 is SGHKS and CDR2 YYEKEE (reference sequence). Trimming stripped 4 bases from V and 8 bases from J, with 15 bases between. This CDR3 is built from 13 residues. CDR3 residues: CASSLTTVIGYTF. CDR3 coding DNA: TGTGCCAGCAGCCTAACGACTGTAATCGGCTACACCTTC.

V is TRBV4-1 and J is TRBJ1-5; TRBD1 is a possible D gene (5 bases). Looked up from germline, CDR1 is MGHRA and CDR2 is YSYEKL. V was clipped by 1 base and J by 1 base, with 11 bases between them. The CDR3 loop spans 16 amino acids. Here the CDR3 reads CASSQGQTVSNQPQHF. CDR3 DNA sequence: TGCGCCAGCAGCCAAGGGCAGACAGTAAGCAATCAGCCCCAGCATTTT.

This chain joins TRBV18 and TRBJ1-5; the D is unclear. Trimming took off 3 bases at V and 0 bases at J, with 12 bases between the two ends. The CDR3 is made up of 16 amino acids. Germline loops: CDR1 KGHSH, CDR2 LQKENI. The CDR3 DNA sequence: TGTGCCAGCTCACCGATGGCTCAATTTAGCAATCAGCCCCAGCATTTT. Its protein product is CASSPMAQFSNQPQHF.

The chain links TRBV19 to TRBJ1-1, with D uncertain. V shed 2 bases and J shed 1 base, with 5 bases lying between them. This CDR3 is built from 13 residues. Germline assignment: CDR1 LNHDA and CDR2 SQIVND (reference sequence). The CDR3 DNA is TGTGCCAGTAGTATACGCGAGAACACTGAAGCTTTCTTT. The encoded protein is CASSIRENTEAFF.

This chain connects TRBV27 to TRBJ2-3; D not certain. This CDR3 comprises 14 residues. V was pared by 1 base and J by 0 bases, with 5 bases between. Per the germline V gene, CDR1 is MNHEY and CDR2 is SMNVEV (reference sequence). CDR3 DNA sequence: TGTGCCAGCAGTTTATATTCTAGCACAGATACGCAGTATTTT. It is translated as CASSLYSSTDTQYF.

The chain recombines TRBV7-8 with TRBJ2-7, with 10 bases identical to TRBD1. This CDR3 comprises 15 residues. The V gene's germline CDR1 is SGHVS and CDR2 FQNEAQ. J gave up 5 bases and V 5 bases, and 9 bases lay outside the gene matches. This chain's CDR3 is CASSVRWDRGNEQYF. CDR3 bases: TGTGCCAGCAGCGTACGTTGGGACAGGGGTAACGAGCAGTACTTC.

This sequence joins TRBV14 and TRBJ2-7; a weak D match, TRBD1 (5 bases). The germline V and J ends were trimmed by 3 bases and 3 bases, with 24 bases remaining between them. The CDR3 spans 18 residues. CDR1 is SGHDN and CDR2 is FVKESK in the germline V gene. CDR3 DNA: TGTGCCAGCAGCCATGGTTTTGCGACAGCCGGATCTTTCTACGAGCAGTACTTC. Translation: CASSHGFATAGSFYEQYF.

The chain joins TRBV28 to TRBJ1-5; TRBD1 might be the D (5 bases). Between the trimmed V and J ends, which lost 6 bases and 6 bases, there was a span of 12 bases. CDR1 is MDHEN and CDR2 is SYDVKM in the germline V gene. There are 13 residues in the CDR3. CDR3: CASSGGGTQPQHF. DNA of the CDR3: TGTGCCAGCAGCGGGGGGGGGACTCAGCCCCAGCATTTT.

The rearrangement uses TRBV5-1 and TRBJ1-5; D is uncertain. Trimming cost V 1 base and J 3 bases, with 11 bases left between them. Per the germline V gene, CDR1 is SGHRS and CDR2 is YFSETQ. The CDR3 has 15 amino acids. In DNA form, the CDR3 reads TGCGCCAGCAGCTTGTCCCCGGGAAACAATCAGCCCCAGCATTTT. This translates into CASSLSPGNNQPQHF.

This chain connects TRBV18 to TRBJ1-6, with D unresolved. CDR3 size: 16 residues. Trimming cost V 3 bases and J 13 bases, with 22 bases left between them. Germline-derived CDR1 and CDR2 are KGHSH and LQKENI. The CDR3 nucleotides are TGTGCCAGCTCACCTCCAGGAACAGCAGCGGGGAGGCCCCTCCACTTT. Its translation is CASSPPGTAAGRPLHF. Full variable domain (missing parts from reference TRBV18 and TRBJ1-6): NAGVMQNPRHLVRRRGQEARLRCSPMKGHSHVYWYRQLPEEGLKFMVYLQKENIIDESGMPKERFSAEFPKEGPSILRIQQVVRGDSAAYFCASSPPGTAAGRPLHFGNGTRLTVT.

The V and J genes are TRBV21-1 and TRBJ1-5; the tabulated D call, TRBD1, remains unverified against the DNA. TRBV21-1 is labeled a pseudogene. The CDR3 is 17 amino acids. CDR3 nucleotide sequence: TGTGCCAGCAGCAAAGGTCCCACAGCACCCTCCGATCAGCCCCAGCATTTT. It specifies CASSKGPTAPSDQPQHF.

The chain carries TRBV6-6 and TRBJ1-5; 11 nucleotides agree with TRBD1. The CDR3 spans 15 residues. Trimming removed 4 bases from V and 8 bases from J; junction bases left unmatched: 7. Germline CDR1 is MNHNY and CDR2 is SVGAGI (reference sequence). The CDR3 DNA follows: TGTGCCAGCAGTTTGGACAGGGGGCACGGCGAGCCCCAGCATTTT. Translation gives CASSLDRGHGEPQHF.

This clone occurred a few times. The chain combines TRBV4-1 with TRBJ1-1, with 7 bases matching TRBD1. Germline V CDR1 and CDR2: MGHRA, YSYEKL. The CDR3 has 15 residues. With 4 bases clipped from V and 4 bases from J, the junction kept 9 bases outside the gene matches. Written as DNA, the CDR3 is TGCGCCAGCAGCCCCGGGACAGCCCATTTCACTGAAGCTTTCTTT. The encoded protein is CASSPGTAHFTEAFF.

In DNA form, the CDR3 reads TGTGCCACCAGCAGGAGGGGGTACACTGAAGCTTTCTTT. Translation gives CATSRRGYTEAFF. This chain joins TRBV15 and TRBJ1-1, with D possibly being TRBD1 (6 bases). Trimming took off 3 bases at V and 3 bases at J, with 8 bases between the two ends. The CDR3 runs to 13 residues. Germline loops: CDR1 LNHNV, CDR2 YYDKDF (reference sequence).

The rearrangement joins TRBV27 to TRBJ1-6; TRBD1 matches 7 bases. From germline, CDR1 is MNHEY and CDR2 SMNVEV (reference sequence). CDR3 size: 16 residues. V was pared by 4 bases and J by 1 base, with 4 bases of the junction left unmatched. Here the CDR3 DNA reads TGTGCCAGCAGTTCCAGACAGGGATCCTATAATTCACCCCTCCACTTT. Its translation is CASSSRQGSYNSPLHF.

Worth noting for this clone: Its ends do not fully match the called genes, so a read error is possible. The chain uses TRBV19 and TRBJ1-5; 10 bases are a match to TRBD1. The CDR3 spans 14 residues. The V gene's germline CDR1 is LNHDA and CDR2 SQIVND (reference sequence). CDR3 amino acids: CASSMTGGKQPQHF. CDR3 nucleotide sequence: TGTGCCAGTAGTATGACAGGGGGCAAGCAGCCCCAGCATTTT.

The chain links TRBV20-1 to TRBJ1-2; D may be TRBD1 (6 bases). The length of the CDR3 is 11 residues. Germline V lookup: CDR1 DFQATT, CDR2 SNEGSKA (reference sequence). The germline V and J ends were trimmed by 8 bases and 1 base, with 8 bases remaining between them. CDR3 sequence (DNA): TGCAGTCTAGGGGGTAACTATGGCTACACCTTC. Protein product: CSLGGNYGYTF.

In this sample, this clone turned up a few times. V and J are TRBV7-9 and TRBJ1-5, with no clear D. Trimming removed 2 bases from V and 6 bases from J, with 8 bases in between. The CDR3 runs to 13 residues. The germline gives CDR1 SEHNR, CDR2 FQNEAQ (reference sequence). The CDR3 reads CASSLSHTQPQHF. For the CDR3, the DNA is TGTGCCAGCAGCTTAAGTCACACTCAGCCCCAGCATTTT.

The chain employs TRBV5-1 and TRBJ2-7, with TRBD1 identical over 7 bases. The CDR3 spans 14 residues. The germline gives CDR1 SGHRS, CDR2 YFSETQ. V lost 4 bases, J lost 2 bases, and 6 bases stayed unmatched. The CDR3 loop reads CASSPPGQTYEQYF. Here the CDR3 DNA reads TGCGCCAGCAGCCCGCCGGGACAGACCTACGAGCAGTACTTC.

The V call is TRBV5-1, the J call TRBJ1-3; 11 bases line up with TRBD1. This CDR3 has 17 amino acids. The V segment lost 4 bases and the J segment 4 bases; nucleotides outside the gene matches: 10. The germline gives CDR1 SGHRS, CDR2 YFSETQ. The CDR3 coding sequence is TGCGCCAGCAGCGCCTGGACAGGGGGCCGGGGAGGAAACACCATATATTTT. Translation: CASSAWTGGRGGNTIYF. Full variable domain (rest looked up from reference TRBV5-1 and TRBJ1-3): KAGVTQTPRYLIKTRGQQVTLSCSPISGHRSVSWYQQTPGQGLQFLFEYFSETQRNKGNFPGRFSGRQFSNSRSEMNVSTLELGDSALYLCASSAWTGGRGGNTIYFGEGSWLTVV.

This sequence joins TRBV18 and TRBJ1-5, with D hard to call. Trimming left V 3 bases short and J 0 bases short, with 9 bases between. Germline values: CDR1 KGHSH, CDR2 LQKENI. The CDR3 contains 15 residues. The CDR3 DNA is TGTGCCAGCTCACCTAGTTCAAATAGCAATCAGCCCCAGCATTTT. It translates to CASSPSSNSNQPQHF.